This note documents a single T cell receptor (beta chain) sequence. The data derive from a study of blood T cell repertoires in COVID-19. Study context: Some COVID-19 samples were acute and others convalescent; all came from the United States, Italy and Spain. T cells, B-cell-depleted T cells, or PBMCs supplied cDNA or gDNA.

Clones were read by immunoSEQ multiplex PCR, and TCRdb kept only the in-frame ones, dropping some. The data hold about 240,000 clones, with 81% observed a single time. Seattle patient enrollment occurred during active infection, with longitudinal follow-up thereafter. Source material: peripheral blood. This TCR derives from a woman of 80 years or more with COVID-19, enrolled during active disease.

As DNA, the CDR3 is TGCGCCAGCAGTTTAGCCGTGCGGGGGGCGTTTAGTACGAACACTGAAGCTTTCTTT. This gives the protein CASSLAVRGAFSTNTEAFF. The chain has TRBV23-1 and TRBJ1-1; D is possibly TRBD1 (6 bases). TRBV23-1 is identified as an open reading frame with a role that is uncertain. V lost 5 bases, J lost 1 base, and 26 bases lay in between. The CDR3 is 19 residues long.